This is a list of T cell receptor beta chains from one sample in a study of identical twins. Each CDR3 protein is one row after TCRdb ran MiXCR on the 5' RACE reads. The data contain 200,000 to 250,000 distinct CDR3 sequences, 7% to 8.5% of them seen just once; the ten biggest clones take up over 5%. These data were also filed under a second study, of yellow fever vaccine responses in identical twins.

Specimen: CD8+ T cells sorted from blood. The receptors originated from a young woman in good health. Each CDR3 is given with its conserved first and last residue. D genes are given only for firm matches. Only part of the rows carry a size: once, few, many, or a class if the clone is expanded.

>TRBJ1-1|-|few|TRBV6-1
TGTGCCAGCAGTGAAGTGGAGACGCTGAACACTGAAGCTTTCTTT
CASSEVETLNTEAFF
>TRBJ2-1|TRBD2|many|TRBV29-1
TGCAGCGTTGTGGGGGCTATCTTAGCGGGAGGTCGGTACAATGAGCAGTTCTTC
CSVVGAILAGGRYNEQFF
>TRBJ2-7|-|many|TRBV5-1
TGCGCCAGCAGCGAGCGGAAGTACGAGCAGTACTTC
CASSERKYEQYF
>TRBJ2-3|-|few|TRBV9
TGTGCCAGCAGCGTAGACGTTGGGGATACGCAGTATTTT
CASSVDVGDTQYF
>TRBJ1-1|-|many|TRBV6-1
TGTGCCAGCAGTGAAGGGGAGGGGGGCACTGAAGCTTTCTTT
CASSEGEGGTEAFF
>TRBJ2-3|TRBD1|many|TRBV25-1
TGTGCCAGCACCCGACAGGGGGCTTCAGATACGCAGTATTTT
CASTRQGASDTQYF
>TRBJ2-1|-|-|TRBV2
TGTGCCAGCAGTGAACGGACTAACAATGAGCAGTTCTTC
CASSERTNNEQFF
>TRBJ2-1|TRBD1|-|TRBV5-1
TGCGCCAGCAGCATTAGACAGGGGGCCGGCAATGAGCAGTTCTTC
CASSIRQGAGNEQFF
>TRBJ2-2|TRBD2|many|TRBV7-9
TGTGCCAGCAGCTTAGATGGGACTAGCGCTTTCGCGTCGAACACCGGGGAGCTGTTTTTT
CASSLDGTSAFASNTGELFF
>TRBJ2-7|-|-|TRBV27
TGTGCCAGCAGTTTAGGGGGGGCGCAGTACGAGCAGTACTTC
CASSLGGAQYEQYF
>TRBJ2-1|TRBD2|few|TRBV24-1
TGTGCCACCAGTGATCCGCGGGAGAGGGGCTACAATGAGCAGTTCTTC
CATSDPRERGYNEQFF
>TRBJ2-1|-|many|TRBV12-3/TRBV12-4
TGTGCCAGCAGTTATGGGGGCTCCTACAATGAGCAGTTCTTC
CASSYGGSYNEQFF
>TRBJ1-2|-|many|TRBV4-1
TGCGCCAGCAGCCAGACCCAAAGGGAGAAGATATTCTTC
CASSQTQREKIFF
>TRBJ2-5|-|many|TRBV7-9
TGTGCCAGCAGCTTAGTTGCAGCGGAAGAGACCCAGTACTTC
CASSLVAAEETQYF
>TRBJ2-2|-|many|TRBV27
TGTGCCAGCAGTCCGCTCTCTGGCACCGGGGAGCTGTTTTTT
CASSPLSGTGELFF
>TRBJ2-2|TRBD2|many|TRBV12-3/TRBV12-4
TGTGCCAGCGGTCCGGGAGGGCTTTCCGGGGAGCTGTTTTTT
CASGPGGLSGELFF
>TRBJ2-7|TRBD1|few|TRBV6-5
TGTGCCAGCAGTTACATGTCAGGGGGCGAGCAGTACTTC
CASSYMSGGEQYF
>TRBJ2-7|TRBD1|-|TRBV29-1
TGCAGCGTTGGAACAGGGGTCCCCTACGAGCAGTACTTC
CSVGTGVPYEQYF
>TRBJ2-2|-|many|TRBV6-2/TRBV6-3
TGTGCCAGCAGATCCGACACCCTATACACCGGGGAGCTGTTTTTT
CASRSDTLYTGELFF
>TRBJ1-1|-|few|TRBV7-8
TGTGCCAGCAGCTTAGATGGGGTGGGCACTGAAGCTTTCTTT
CASSLDGVGTEAFF
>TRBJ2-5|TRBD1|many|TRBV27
TGTGCCAGCAGTTCCACGCGGGACAGGTGGTTTCGAGAAGAGACCCAGTACTTC
CASSSTRDRWFREETQYF
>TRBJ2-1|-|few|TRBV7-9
TGTGCCAGCAGTCCGGGACTCAGGATACCCTCCTACAATGAGCAGTTCTTC
CASSPGLRIPSYNEQFF
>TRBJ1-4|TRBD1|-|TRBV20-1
TGCAGTGCTAGAGCTGATGGGACAGGGACTGAAAAACTGTTTTTT
CSARADGTGTEKLFF
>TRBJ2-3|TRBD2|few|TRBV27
TGTGCCAGCAGTTTCACCGGGACTAGCGGGCTCACAGATACGCAGTATTTT
CASSFTGTSGLTDTQYF
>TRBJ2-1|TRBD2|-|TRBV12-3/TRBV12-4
TGTGCCAGCAGTCCACTAGCGGGAGGGGGGTATGAGCAGTTCTTC
CASSPLAGGGYEQFF